The 28 T cell receptor beta chains below come from one sample, sequenced in a study of T cells after yellow fever vaccination. Using its own MiXCR run on the 5' RACE reads, TCRdb lists one record per CDR3 protein. The sample has 620,000 or so distinct CDR3 sequences; about a sixth are singletons. The input for sequencing was PBMCs, taken about 5 days after the first yellow fever vaccination. These receptors were taken from a man aged 18 to 29 who received the YFV17D yellow fever vaccine.

This chain uses TRBV7-2 with TRBJ2-5, with 8 bases lining up with TRBD1. The CDR3 consists of 15 residues. The germline CDR1 and CDR2 sequences are SGHTA and FQGNSA. V trimming: 5 bases; J trimming: 4 bases; junction bases outside the gene matches: 9. DNA of the CDR3: TGTGCCAGCAGCCATGGGACAGGTGGGGGAGAGACCCAGTACTTC. Protein sequence: CASSHGTGGGETQYF.

This clonotype has just a few counts. The chain links TRBV5-1 to TRBJ2-7, with TRBD2 matching 7 bases. CDR3 length: 14 residues. Germline CDR1 is SGHRS and CDR2 is YFSETQ. V shed 4 bases, J shed 3 bases, and the junction held 7 bases outside the gene matches. CDR3 residues: CASSPSGVYYEQYF. The CDR3 DNA is TGCGCCAGCAGCCCCAGCGGGGTATACTACGAGCAGTACTTC.

The rearrangement uses TRBV11-2 and TRBJ1-4; D is uncertain. From germline, CDR1 is SGHAT and CDR2 FQNNGV. The CDR3 has 14 residues. V was trimmed by 5 bases and J by 9 bases, leaving 16 bases between them. The CDR3 bases are TGTGCCAGCAGCCCCCTGACCAACGGGCAAAAACTGTTTTTT. Amino acids: CASSPLTNGQKLFF.

This clonotype was seen a handful of times. V and J are TRBV6-5 and TRBJ2-1; TRBD2 is a possible D gene (6 bases). Germline assignment: CDR1 MNHEY and CDR2 SVGAGI. Trimming stripped 10 bases from V and 0 bases from J, with 22 bases between. CDR3 length: 17 residues. Here the CDR3 DNA reads TGTGCCACCCTGGGCGGAGGAGGGGTTGGCTCCTACAATGAGCAGTTCTTC. It specifies CATLGGGGVGSYNEQFF.

In its sample, this clonotype was seen many times. The V gene is TRBV7-3, the J gene TRBJ2-1; possibly TRBD2 for D (6 bases). From germline, CDR1 is SGHTA and CDR2 FQGTGA. The CDR3 runs 14 residues. V gave up 5 bases and J gave up 1 base, with 9 bases separating them. The CDR3 nucleotides are TGTGCCAGCAGCCCCCGGGGGTCCTACAATGAGCAGTTCTTC. Encoded protein: CASSPRGSYNEQFF.

The chain uses TRBV4-1 and TRBJ1-5; 9 positions agree with TRBD1. This CDR3 region has 15 residues. J was trimmed by 3 bases and V by 1 base; bases with no gene match: 1. Germline CDR1 and CDR2: MGHRA and YSYEKL. The CDR3 is CASSQGDRDNQPQHF. CDR3 nucleotide sequence: TGCGCCAGCAGCCAAGGGGACAGGGACAATCAGCCCCAGCATTTT.

This clonotype turned up a few times. The chain has TRBV5-1 and TRBJ2-6; 7 bases are a match to TRBD1. This CDR3 region has 19 residues. CDR1 and CDR2 (germline): SGHRS, YFSETQ. After removal of 0 bases from V and 2 bases from J, the junction contained 11 bases not matched to a gene. CDR3 DNA: TGCGCCAGCAGCTTGGCCTTTTCCAGGGGGTCTCCTGGGGCCAACGTCCTGACTTTC. It yields the protein CASSLAFSRGSPGANVLTF.

This clonotype was recorded a few times. The rearrangement uses TRBV5-4 and TRBJ2-7, with D unresolved. The V end was cut by 1 base, the J end by 2 bases, with 10 bases between. The germline V gene has CDR1 SGHNT and CDR2 YYREEE (reference sequence). CDR3 length equals 14 residues. Here the CDR3 DNA reads TGTGCCAGCAGCTTGTCTCTCGACACCTACGAGCAGTACTTC. Its translation is CASSLSLDTYEQYF.

This clonotype was detected a few times. The chain employs TRBV5-4 and TRBJ2-1; D may be TRBD2 (6 bases). The CDR3 spans 15 residues. V was cut by 2 bases and J by 9 bases, with 18 bases left in between. From germline, CDR1 is SGHNT and CDR2 YYREEE (reference sequence). The CDR3 loop is CASSFASLAGSEQFF. In DNA, the CDR3 is TGTGCCAGCAGCTTCGCGTCACTAGCAGGGAGTGAGCAGTTCTTC. The whole variable domain, remainder taken from reference TRBV5-4 and TRBJ2-1, is ETGVTQSPTHLIKTRGQQVTLRCSSQSGHNTVSWYQQALGQGPQFIFQYYREEENGRGNFPPRFSGLQFPNYSSELNVNALELDDSALYLCASSFASLAGSEQFFGPGTRLTVL.

This clonotype was counted between two and nine times. This chain connects TRBV7-2 to TRBJ2-5; 12 bases map to TRBD2. Germline CDR1 reads SGHTA; CDR2 reads FQGNSA. The V and J ends lost 3 bases and 5 bases, in that order; junction bases with no gene match: 4. The CDR3 has 15 amino acids. CDR3 in DNA: TGTGCCAGCAGCTTTTCCGGACTAGCGGGGGAGACCCAGTACTTC. As protein: CASSFSGLAGETQYF.

This clonotype was picked up a small number of times. This chain links TRBV7-6 with TRBJ2-7; a possible D gene is TRBD1 (6 bases). V dropped 1 base and J dropped 3 bases, with 7 bases sitting between them. CDR1 SGHVS and CDR2 FNYEAQ come from the germline V gene. The CDR3 is made up of 13 amino acids. The CDR3 region is CASSLGDNYEQYF. CDR3 coding DNA: TGTGCCAGCAGCTTAGGGGACAACTACGAGCAGTACTTC.

This clonotype came up a few times. The chain joins TRBV7-2 to TRBJ1-4; the D gene is possibly TRBD1 (5 bases). V was cut by 2 bases and J by 7 bases, with 14 bases left in between. The V gene's germline CDR1 is SGHTA and CDR2 FQGNSA. CDR3 length equals 15 residues. In DNA, the CDR3 is TGTGCCAGCAGCTTATTCATGGGGCAGGGTGAAAAACTGTTTTTT. Translated: CASSLFMGQGEKLFF. The variable domain in full, with the rest retrieved from reference TRBV7-2 and TRBJ1-4, is GAGVSQSPSNKVTEKGKDVELRCDPISGHTALYWYRQSLGQGLEFLIYFQGNSAPDKSGLPSDRFSAERTGGSVSTLTIQRTQQEDSAVYLCASSLFMGQGEKLFFGSGTQLSVL.

This chain links TRBV4-1 with TRBJ2-1; tentatively, D is TRBD2 (5 bases). From germline, CDR1 is MGHRA and CDR2 YSYEKL. This CDR3 region has 15 residues. Trimming left V 6 bases short and J 1 base short, with 13 bases between. Written as DNA, the CDR3 is TGCGCCAGCAGGGGAACCCCGGGGTCCTACAATGAGCAGTTCTTC. Translation gives CASRGTPGSYNEQFF.

The genes are TRBV18 and TRBJ2-5, with 8 bases identical to TRBD1. V shed 3 bases and J 0 bases; nucleotides not matched to a gene: 6. This CDR3 has 16 amino acids. Germline values: CDR1 KGHSH, CDR2 LQKENI. The CDR3 region has the DNA TGTGCCAGCTCACCGCTGGACAGGGCTTACCAAGAGACCCAGTACTTC. Translating gives CASSPLDRAYQETQYF.

This chain's CDR3 is CASTTIGGVNTEAFF. The CDR3 nucleotides read TGCGCCAGCACCACCATAGGGGGGGTGAACACTGAAGCTTTCTTT. This chain uses TRBV5-1 with TRBJ1-1, with D possibly matching TRBD1 (6 bases). Trimming pared 6 bases from V and 0 bases from J, leaving 15 bases between. The length of the CDR3 is 15 residues. Per germline, CDR1 SGHRS and CDR2 YFSETQ.

V is TRBV6-1 and J is TRBJ1-1; 11 nucleotides line up with TRBD1. CDR1 MNHNS and CDR2 SASEGT come from the germline V gene. With 6 bases clipped from V and 3 bases from J, the junction kept 12 bases outside the gene matches. This CDR3 is 17 amino acids long. CDR3 DNA: TGTGCCAGCAGCCTTATGCCTCCGGGACAGGGGGACACTGAAGCTTTCTTT. The encoded protein is CASSLMPPGQGDTEAFF.

This clonotype was observed a handful of times. This chain uses TRBV7-6 with TRBJ2-1; 9 bases are shared with TRBD2. The CDR3 contains 16 residues. Germline CDR1 is SGHVS and CDR2 is FNYEAQ. Losses at the gene ends were 6 bases for V and 2 bases for J; bases not matched to a gene: 8. The CDR3 DNA reads TGTGCCAGCAGACAAAACCAGCGGGGGGCCTACAATGAGCAGTTCTTC. It translates to CASRQNQRGAYNEQFF.

This chain links TRBV6-5 with TRBJ2-3; D is unclear. Germline V gives CDR1 MNHEY, CDR2 SVGAGI. The CDR3 extends over 13 amino acids. Trimming cost V 0 bases and J 10 bases, with 11 bases left between them. CDR3 bases: TGTGCCAGCAGTTACTCGGCCAGTTTTGCGCAGTATTTT. Amino acids: CASSYSASFAQYF.

This clonotype was counted between two and nine times. The DNA for the CDR3 is TGTGCCAGCAGTTTATCGAGGGGGAGTGGTGAAAAACTGTTTTTT. Its protein is CASSLSRGSGEKLFF. This chain connects TRBV27 to TRBJ1-4; D might be TRBD1 (6 bases). The V and J ends lost 0 bases and 7 bases respectively, with 12 bases between them. The CDR3 sequence is 15 residues long. Germline values: CDR1 MNHEY, CDR2 SMNVEV (reference sequence). Full variable domain (outside the CDR3, taken from reference TRBV27 and TRBJ1-4): EAQVTQNPRYLITVTGKKLTVTCSQNMNHEYMSWYRQDPGLGLRQIYYSMNVEVTDKGDVPEGYKVSRKEKRNFPLILESPSPNQTSLYFCASSLSRGSGEKLFFGSGTQLSVL.

This clonotype has just a few counts. The chain couples TRBV7-2 to TRBJ1-2; TRBD1 matches at 7 bases. The CDR3 has 14 residues. The trim removed 5 bases at V and 2 bases at J, leaving 5 bases unmatched. The germline V gene has CDR1 SGHTA and CDR2 FQGNSA. The chain's CDR3 is CASSLEGQNYGYTF. CDR3 coding DNA: TGTGCCAGCAGCCTAGAGGGACAGAACTATGGCTACACCTTC.

The chain employs TRBV5-1 and TRBJ1-4; 7 nucleotides agree with TRBD1. The CDR3 has 14 amino acids. J gave up 5 bases and V 2 bases, and 3 bases lay outside the gene matches. Germline assignment: CDR1 SGHRS and CDR2 YFSETQ. This CDR3 reads CASSLQQGNEKLFF. The CDR3 bases are TGCGCCAGCAGCTTACAACAGGGGAATGAAAAACTGTTTTTT.

This sequence joins TRBV11-2 and TRBJ1-4; D unresolved. The germline V gene encodes CDR1 SGHAT and CDR2 FQNNGV. The CDR3 contains 12 residues. V lost 2 bases and J 8 bases, leaving 6 bases between the germline ends. CDR3 coding DNA: TGTGCCAGCAGCTTAATTACCGAAAAACTGTTTTTT. It is translated as CASSLITEKLFF.

This clonotype was counted only a few times. This may arise from a read error, as a much more abundant clone is one base away. The rearrangement joins TRBV7-2 to TRBJ2-5; possibly TRBD1 for D (5 bases). CDR1 SGHTA and CDR2 FQGNSA come from the germline V gene. V was shortened by 3 bases and J by 4 bases, with 6 bases between the two germline ends. The CDR3 has 12 amino acids. The CDR3 region is CASSFRAETQYF. The CDR3 bases are TGTGCCAGCAGCTTCAGGGCAGAGACCCAGTACTTC.

In its sample, this clonotype was seen once. The chain recombines TRBV4-1 with TRBJ2-5, with 12 bases matching TRBD2. This CDR3 spans 18 amino acids. Germline values: CDR1 MGHRA, CDR2 YSYEKL. The V and J ends lost 3 bases and 5 bases, in that order; junction bases with no gene match: 13. The DNA of the CDR3 is TGCGCCAGCAGCCAGCGAACTCCACTAGCGGGGGGCTGGGAGACCCAGTACTTC. This encodes CASSQRTPLAGGWETQYF.

The genes are TRBV4-3 and TRBJ2-4; 10 bases are shared with TRBD1. CDR3 length: 16 amino acids. Germline CDR1 LGHNA, CDR2 YSLEER. After removal of 1 base from V and 6 bases from J, the junction contained 6 bases not matched to a gene. The CDR3 sequence: CASSQGWTGGGNIQYF. The CDR3 DNA is TGCGCCAGCAGCCAAGGGTGGACAGGGGGAGGAAACATTCAGTACTTC.

V gene TRBV7-9 combines with J gene TRBJ1-1; 7 nucleotides agree with TRBD1. The CDR3 covers 15 residues. From germline, CDR1 is SEHNR and CDR2 FQNEAQ (reference sequence). V trimming: 4 bases; J trimming: 2 bases; junction bases outside the gene matches: 7. CDR3 DNA: TGTGCCAGCAGCTATGGGGGACAGATAAACACTGAAGCTTTCTTT. Its translation: CASSYGGQINTEAFF.

V and J are TRBV5-1 and TRBJ1-6; D not certain. The ends were cut back, 4 bases at V and 9 bases at J, with 14 bases in the middle. The CDR3 length is 14 residues. Per the germline V gene, CDR1 is SGHRS and CDR2 is YFSETQ. The CDR3 here is CASSLEQTRSPLHF. CDR3 DNA sequence: TGCGCCAGCAGCCTTGAACAGACCCGTTCACCCCTCCACTTT.

This clonotype was found a few times. The chain uses TRBV9 and TRBJ1-2; TRBD1 matches 11 bases. CDR1 SGDLS and CDR2 YYNGEE come from the germline V gene. The CDR3 covers 17 residues. Trimming cost V 2 bases and J 5 bases; bases outside gene matches: 11. CDR3 in DNA: TGTGCCAGCAGCGTCAGACCCGGACAGGGGGCTTTGTATGGCTACACCTTC. This codes for CASSVRPGQGALYGYTF.